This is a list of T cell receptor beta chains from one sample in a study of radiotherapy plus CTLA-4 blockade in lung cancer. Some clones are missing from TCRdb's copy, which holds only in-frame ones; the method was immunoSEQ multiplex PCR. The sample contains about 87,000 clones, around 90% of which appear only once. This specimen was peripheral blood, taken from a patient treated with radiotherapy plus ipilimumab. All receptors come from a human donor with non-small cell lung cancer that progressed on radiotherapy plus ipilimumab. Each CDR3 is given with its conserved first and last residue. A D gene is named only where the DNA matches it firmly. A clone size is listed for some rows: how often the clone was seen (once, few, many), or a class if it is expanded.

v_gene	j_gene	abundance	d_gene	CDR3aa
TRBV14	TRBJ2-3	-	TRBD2	CASSHPGGSTDTQYF
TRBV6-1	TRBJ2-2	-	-	CASRVSTGELFF
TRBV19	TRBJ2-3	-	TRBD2	CATALTSGSTDTQYF
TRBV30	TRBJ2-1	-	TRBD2	CAWSSGLAGAHEQFF
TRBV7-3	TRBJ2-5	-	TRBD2	CASSSQSPGLAMETQYF
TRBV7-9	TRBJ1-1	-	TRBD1	CASSPGTAAAFF
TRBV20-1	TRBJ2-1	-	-	CSAPLYNEQFF
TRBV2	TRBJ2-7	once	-	CASSVRQGGAFYEQYF
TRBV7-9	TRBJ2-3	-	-	CASRPPNTYKGDTQYF
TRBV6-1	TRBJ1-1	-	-	CASSRANTEAFF
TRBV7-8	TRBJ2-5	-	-	CASSSILQETQYF
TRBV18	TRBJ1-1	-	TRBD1	CASSPTGGNTEAFF
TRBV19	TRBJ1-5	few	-	CASSTYRDSNQPQHF
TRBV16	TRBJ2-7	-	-	CASSWWVSSYEQYF
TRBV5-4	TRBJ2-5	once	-	CASSLKGGGETQYF
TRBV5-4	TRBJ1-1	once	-	CASSYDMNTEAFF
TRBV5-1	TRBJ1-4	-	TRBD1	CASSLATGSGEKLFF
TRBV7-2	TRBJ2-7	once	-	CASSKSYEQYF
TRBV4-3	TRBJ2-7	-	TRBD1	CASSQGQGGPYEQYF
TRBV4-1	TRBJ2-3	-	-	CASSQVGIPITTDTQYF
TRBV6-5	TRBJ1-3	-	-	CASSSTGTGNTIYF
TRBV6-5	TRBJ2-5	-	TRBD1	CASSYFPQGPETQYF
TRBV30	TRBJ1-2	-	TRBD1	CAWREWDRDNYGYTF
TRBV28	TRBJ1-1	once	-	CASSLSRLEAFF
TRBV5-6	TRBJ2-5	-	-	CASRPAGGGETQYF
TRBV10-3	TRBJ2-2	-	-	CAISGTTGELFF
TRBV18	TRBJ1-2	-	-	CATTGGGASSGYTF
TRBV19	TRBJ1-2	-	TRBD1	CASKGTGGIQASNYGYTF
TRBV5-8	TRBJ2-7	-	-	CASSLQVYEQYF
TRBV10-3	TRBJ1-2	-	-	CAISGGGYGYTF
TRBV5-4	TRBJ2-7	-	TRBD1	CASSLGAGGYEQYF
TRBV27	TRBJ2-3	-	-	CASRGGRRANMDTQYF
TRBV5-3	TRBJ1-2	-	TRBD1	CARSLDRVEGYTF
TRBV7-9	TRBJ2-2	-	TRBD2	CASSFMGLAGGLNTGELFF
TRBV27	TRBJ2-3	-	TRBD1	CASSSQGGTDTQYF
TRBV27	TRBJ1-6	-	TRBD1	CATRQGVSSYNSPLHF
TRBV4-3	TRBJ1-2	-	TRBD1	CASSQDLPGTGMYGGYTF
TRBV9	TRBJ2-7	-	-	CASSSPGGRHEQYF
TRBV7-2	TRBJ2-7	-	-	CASSPDSPEQYF
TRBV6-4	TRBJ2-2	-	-	CASSPGINTGELFF
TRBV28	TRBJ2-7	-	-	CASSFGVTVSYEQYF
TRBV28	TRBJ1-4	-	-	CASTIPGVPHGNEKLFF
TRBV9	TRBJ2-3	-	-	CATGLGASTDTQYF
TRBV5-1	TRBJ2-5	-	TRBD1	CASSRVGQDVAQYF
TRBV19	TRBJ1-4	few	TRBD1	CASRGTDGGMKELFF
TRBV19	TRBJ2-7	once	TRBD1	CASSPGQGENEQYF
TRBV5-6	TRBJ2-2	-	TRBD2	CASSLQGLASYGELFF
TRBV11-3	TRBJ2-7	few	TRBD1	CASSLPGTGTYEQYF
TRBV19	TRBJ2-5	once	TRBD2	CASRTSGGLQETQYF
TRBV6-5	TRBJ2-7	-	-	CASSPLAGPFYEQYF